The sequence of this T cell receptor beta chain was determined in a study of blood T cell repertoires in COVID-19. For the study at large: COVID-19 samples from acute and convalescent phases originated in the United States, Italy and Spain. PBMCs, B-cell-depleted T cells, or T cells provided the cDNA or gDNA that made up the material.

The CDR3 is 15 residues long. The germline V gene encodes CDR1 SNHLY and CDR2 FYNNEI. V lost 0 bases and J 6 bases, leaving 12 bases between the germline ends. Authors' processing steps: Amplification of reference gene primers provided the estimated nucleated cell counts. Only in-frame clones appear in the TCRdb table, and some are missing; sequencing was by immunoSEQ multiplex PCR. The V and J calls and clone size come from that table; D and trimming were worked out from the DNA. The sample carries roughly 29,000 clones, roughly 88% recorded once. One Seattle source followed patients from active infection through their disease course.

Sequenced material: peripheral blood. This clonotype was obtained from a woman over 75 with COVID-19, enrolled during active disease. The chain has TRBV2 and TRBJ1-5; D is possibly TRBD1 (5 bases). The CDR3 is CASSEARGMGQPQHF. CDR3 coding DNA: TGTGCCAGCAGTGAAGCGCGGGGGATGGGTCAGCCCCAGCATTTT.